This T cell receptor (beta chain) was found in a study of CD8+CD57+ T cells in acquired aplastic anemia. Genomic DNA constituted the template upon which TCR beta VDJ and CDR3 profiling was performed. TCRdb reprocessed the reads with MiXCR, giving one entry per CDR3 protein. The table has around 170,000 distinct CDR3 sequences, approximately 60% seen once. The CDR3 runs 12 residues. V lost 6 bases to trimming and J lost 1 base, with 7 bases between them. The germline V gene has CDR1 SNHLY and CDR2 FYNNEI. This clonotype was counted ten times or more. The chain links TRBV2 to TRBJ2-7; possibly TRBD1 or TRBD2 for D (5 bases each). Sample: sorted CD4+, CD8+, or CD8+CD57+ T cells (not recorded which) from PBMCs. The clonotype was recovered from a human donor in good health. As DNA, the CDR3 is TGTGCCAGCAGGGGACCTTCCTACGAGCAGTACTTC. This codes for CASRGPSYEQYF. Based on the CDR3 plus reference TRBV2 and TRBJ2-7, the full variable domain is EPEVTQTPSHQVTQMGQEVILRCVPISNHLYFYWYRQILGQKVEFLVSFYNNEISEKSEIFDDQFSVERPDGSNFTLKIRSTKLEDSAMYFCASRGPSYEQYFGPGTRLTVT.